This T cell receptor beta chain is drawn from a study of TIL therapy for anti-PD-1-resistant metastatic lung cancer. Across the study: Patients then received nivolumab; progressors got lymphodepletion, TIL and IL-2. Tumors carried a median about 1.4 non-synonymous mutations per megabase.

This was the immunoSEQ v3 assay. Sequencing used immunoSEQ multiplex PCR; TCRdb keeps in-frame clones, though not all of them. The sample has approximately 47,000 clones; 70% to 90% are singletons. As for time point: pre-treatment sample, taken before nivolumab and TIL therapy. Study-level points and caveats: Treatment-naive, never-smoker and oncogene-addicted patients were overrepresented in this highly selected cohort.

The CDR3 is made up of 15 amino acids. Germline V gene sequence: CDR1 SGHTA, CDR2 FQGTGA. V was clipped by 4 bases and J by 5 bases; unmatched bases: 6. As for this clone: Its matching antigen is unknown.

This specimen was blood, taken at baseline. The sequence derives from a person aged 25 to 79 with non-small cell lung cancer. The chain combines TRBV7-3 with TRBJ2-5; TRBD2 aligns across 11 bases. CDR3 amino acids: CASSSGLAETETQYF. The CDR3 DNA follows: TGTGCCAGCAGCTCGGGACTAGCGGAAACGGAGACCCAGTACTTC. Based on the CDR3 plus reference TRBV7-3 and TRBJ2-5, the full variable domain is GAGVSQTPSNKVTEKGKYVELRCDPISGHTALYWYRQSLGQGPEFLIYFQGTGAADDSGLPNDRFFAVRPEGSVSTLKIQRTERGDSAVYLCASSSGLAETETQYFGPGTRLLVL.